Below, 32 T cell receptor beta chains from the same sample are listed, as sequenced in a study of blood T cell repertoires in COVID-19. The assay was immunoSEQ multiplex PCR, and TCRdb's table has in-frame clones only and misses some. The table records approximately 47,000 clones, about 82% of them present only once. Sample: peripheral blood. The receptors originated from an older woman with acute or convalescent COVID-19.

This clone was observed a single time. This sequence joins TRBV30 and TRBJ2-7, with TRBD1 identical over 8 bases. J gave up 2 bases and V 4 bases, and 10 bases lay outside the gene matches. Germline lookup yields CDR1 GTSNPN and CDR2 SVGIG (reference sequence). The CDR3 runs to 15 residues. CDR3 in DNA: TGTGCCTGGAATACCAGGACAGGGAATACCTACGAGCAGTACTTC. Translation: CAWNTRTGNTYEQYF.

The chain joins TRBV6-5 to TRBJ1-1; D unresolved. The CDR3 contains 13 residues. V was clipped by 6 bases and J by 0 bases, with 8 bases between them. Germline V gene lookup returns CDR1 MNHEY and CDR2 SVGAGI. CDR3 sequence (DNA): TGTGCCAGCAGGGTTACGGTGAACACTGAAGCTTTCTTT. This gives the protein CASRVTVNTEAFF.

The V and J genes are TRBV28 and TRBJ2-3; D might be TRBD2 (6 bases). Trimming removed 3 bases at V and 0 bases at J, with 10 bases between. The CDR3 contains 15 residues. The V gene's germline CDR1 is MDHEN and CDR2 SYDVKM. The CDR3 region is CASSFLSGSTDTQYF. The CDR3 coding sequence is TGTGCCAGCAGTTTTCTTAGCGGAAGCACAGATACGCAGTATTTT.

The chain combines TRBV6-5 with TRBJ1-1; D unresolved. Trimming took 8 bases from V and 0 from J, leaving 10 bases between them. Germline V gene sequence: CDR1 MNHEY, CDR2 SVGAGI. This CDR3 is built from 13 residues. The CDR3 DNA is TGTGCCAGCGGAGAGGTCTTGAACACTGAAGCTTTCTTT. It specifies CASGEVLNTEAFF.

As concerns this clone: The same CDR3 arises from other DNA sequences in this sample as well. The chain employs TRBV30 and TRBJ2-7; TRBD2 agrees at 11 bases. Germline V CDR1 and CDR2: GTSNPN, SVGIG (reference sequence). CDR3 length: 12 residues. Trimming at V came to 7 bases and at J to 4 bases, leaving 3 bases not matched to a gene. DNA for the CDR3: TGTGCCTTCACTAGCGGGAGTTACGAGCAGTACTTC. This sequence encodes CAFTSGSYEQYF.

The gene calls are TRBV28 and TRBJ1-1, with 8 bases aligning to TRBD1. CDR1 MDHEN and CDR2 SYDVKM come from the germline V gene. CDR3 length: 15 amino acids. V shed 5 bases, J shed 4 bases, and the junction held 9 bases outside the gene matches. CDR3 bases: TGTGCCAGCAGTCCCCCGACAGGGGTGAGCACTGAAGCTTTCTTT. It yields the protein CASSPPTGVSTEAFF.

The V and J genes are TRBV6-5 and TRBJ1-5; D gene unclear. V was trimmed by 3 bases and J by 4 bases, leaving 10 bases between them. The CDR3 consists of 14 residues. Per germline, CDR1 MNHEY and CDR2 SVGAGI. The CDR3 sequence is CASSYPKLNQPQHF. In nucleotides, the CDR3 is TGTGCCAGCAGTTATCCGAAGCTAAATCAGCCCCAGCATTTT.

The V and J genes are TRBV5-1 and TRBJ2-1; D possibly corresponds to TRBD2 (6 bases). CDR3 length equals 16 residues. Germline V gene sequence: CDR1 SGHRS, CDR2 YFSETQ. V was shortened by 4 bases and J by 10 bases, with 24 bases between the two germline ends. This CDR3 reads CASSKVGLVGGEEQFF. CDR3 nucleotides: TGCGCCAGCAGCAAGGTGGGGCTAGTGGGAGGAGAGGAGCAGTTCTTC.

The rearrangement links TRBV9 to TRBJ1-2; 8 nucleotides line up with TRBD1. CDR3 length: 14 residues. CDR1 and CDR2 (germline): SGDLS, YYNGEE. The junction had 12 bases not matched to a gene; V was cut back by 4 bases and J by 10 bases. For the CDR3, the DNA is TGTGCCAGCAGCATCCGGCCGGGACAGGATTTCTACACCTTC. It translates to CASSIRPGQDFYTF.

This sequence joins TRBV18 and TRBJ1-5, with D tentatively TRBD1 (6 bases). V lost 2 bases, J lost 4 bases, and 9 bases lay in between. This CDR3 is built from 14 residues. Germline V gives CDR1 KGHSH, CDR2 LQKENI. For the CDR3, the DNA is TGTGCCAGCTCACCATTCCAGGGGAATCAGCCCCAGCATTTT. This codes for CASSPFQGNQPQHF. Based on the CDR3 plus reference TRBV18 and TRBJ1-5, the full variable domain is NAGVMQNPRHLVRRRGQEARLRCSPMKGHSHVYWYRQLPEEGLKFMVYLQKENIIDESGMPKERFSAEFPKEGPSILRIQQVVRGDSAAYFCASSPFQGNQPQHFGDGTRLSIL.

The chain uses TRBV9 and TRBJ2-2; perhaps TRBD2 as D (6 bases). The CDR3 runs 15 residues. V gave up 3 bases and J gave up 0 bases, with 9 bases separating them. The germline CDR1 and CDR2 sequences are SGDLS and YYNGEE. CDR3 protein: CASSAGDANTGELFF. CDR3 coding DNA: TGTGCCAGCAGCGCGGGGGACGCGAACACCGGGGAGCTGTTTTTT.

The chain employs TRBV6-6 and TRBJ1-5, with TRBD1 as a possible D gene (5 bases). Per germline, CDR1 MNHNY and CDR2 SVGAGI (reference sequence). CDR3 length equals 13 residues. The V gene lost 8 bases and the J gene lost 5 bases, with 13 bases spanning the gap. This CDR3 is CASGGEWDQPQHF. As DNA, the CDR3 is TGTGCCAGCGGGGGGGAATGGGATCAGCCCCAGCATTTT.

CDR3 DNA: TGTGCCAGCAGTAAAACTGGAGGTGGCAATCAGCCCCAGCATTTT. As protein: CASSKTGGGNQPQHF. The gene calls are TRBV28 and TRBJ1-5, with D uncertain. The CDR3 consists of 15 residues. The germline gives CDR1 MDHEN, CDR2 SYDVKM. V gave up 5 bases and J gave up 2 bases, with 13 bases separating them. The full variable domain, in which reference TRBV28 and TRBJ1-5 provide the parts outside the CDR3, is DVKVTQSSRYLVKRTGEKVFLECVQDMDHENMFWYRQDPGLGLRLIYFSYDVKMKEKGDIPEGYSVSREKKERFSLILESASTNQTSMYLCASSKTGGGNQPQHFGDGTRLSIL.

This rearrangement joins TRBV2 to TRBJ1-2, with a tentative D call TRBD1 (5 bases). Germline V gene lookup returns CDR1 SNHLY and CDR2 FYNNEI. The CDR3 sequence is 13 residues long. Trimming left V 1 base short and J 7 bases short, with 10 bases between. This CDR3 is CASSEGWRGGYTF. CDR3 bases: TGTGCCAGCAGTGAAGGTTGGAGGGGTGGCTACACCTTC. Combining the CDR3 with reference TRBV2 and TRBJ1-2 gives the whole variable domain EPEVTQTPSHQVTQMGQEVILRCVPISNHLYFYWYRQILGQKVEFLVSFYNNEISEKSEIFDDQFSVERPDGSNFTLKIRSTKLEDSAMYFCASSEGWRGGYTFGSGTRLTVV.

The sample holds a few counts of this clone. V and J are TRBV2 and TRBJ1-5, with D perhaps TRBD1 (6 bases). The CDR3 extends over 12 amino acids. Looked up from germline, CDR1 is SNHLY and CDR2 is FYNNEI. V was trimmed by 7 bases and J by 7 bases, leaving 11 bases between them. The CDR3 region is CASTGQGQPQHF. The CDR3 DNA reads as TGTGCCAGCACTGGGCAGGGGCAGCCCCAGCATTTT.

The chain couples TRBV3-1 (or the pseudogene TRBV3-2) to TRBJ2-1; 7 bases are a match to TRBD1. The CDR3 contains 13 residues. V shed 5 bases, J shed 4 bases, and the junction held 2 bases outside the gene matches. Germline loops: CDR1 LGHDT, CDR2 YNNKEL (reference sequence). CDR3 nucleotides: TGTGCCAGCAGCTGGACAGGTTACAATGAGCAGTTCTTC. Its protein product is CASSWTGYNEQFF.

V and J are TRBV6-5 and TRBJ1-2, with 12 bases aligning to TRBD1. CDR1 and CDR2 from the germline V gene are MNHEY and SVGAGI. With V trimmed by 4 bases and J by 7 bases, 4 bases remained unmatched. This CDR3 is 14 amino acids long. CDR3 in DNA: TGTGCCAGCAGTTCGGGACAGGGGGCGGGTGGCTACACCTTC. It codes for CASSSGQGAGGYTF.

This rearrangement joins TRBV7-8 to TRBJ2-1; 10 bases are a match to TRBD1. Germline assignment: CDR1 SGHVS and CDR2 FQNEAQ. This CDR3 is 14 amino acids long. Unmatched junction bases numbered 14, after V lost 5 bases and J lost 16 bases. CDR3 nucleotide sequence: TGTGCCAGCAGCCCGTTAGCCACCGGGACAGGGGTTTTCTTC. Amino acids: CASSPLATGTGVFF.

The J gene is TRBJ1-5, the V gene TRBV5-5, with 9 positions matching TRBD1. V dropped 4 bases and J dropped 0; count of bases not matched to a gene: 5. Germline V gives CDR1 SGHKS, CDR2 YYEKEE (reference sequence). CDR3 length equals 16 residues. CDR3 region: CASSPGTGYSNQPQHF. The CDR3 DNA reads TGTGCCAGCAGCCCCGGGACAGGGTATAGCAATCAGCCCCAGCATTTT.

As regards this clone: Other DNA sequences in this specimen translate into the identical CDR3. The chain joins TRBV3-1 (or the pseudogene TRBV3-2) to TRBJ1-1, with TRBD1 as a possible D gene (6 bases). The ends were cut back, 6 bases at V and 4 bases at J, with 12 bases in the middle. The CDR3 runs 13 residues. Germline CDR1 is LGHDT and CDR2 is YNNKEL (reference sequence). The CDR3 sequence is CASSTTGSTEAFF. In DNA, the CDR3 is TGTGCCAGCAGTACCACAGGGAGCACTGAAGCTTTCTTT.

The chain couples TRBV11-1 to TRBJ2-7, with 10 bases that match TRBD2. Trimming cost V 2 bases and J 6 bases; bases outside gene matches: 4. CDR3 length: 14 residues. The germline V gene encodes CDR1 SGHAT and CDR2 FQDESV (reference sequence). CDR3 amino acids: CASSLPGLAVEQYF. CDR3 bases: TGTGCCAGCAGCTTACCCGGACTAGCGGTCGAGCAGTACTTC.

The chain employs TRBV25-1 and TRBJ2-5, with D tentatively TRBD1 (7 bases). Trimming cost V 1 base and J 3 bases, with 12 bases left between them. Germline V gene sequence: CDR1 MGHDK, CDR2 SYGVNS. This CDR3 has 15 amino acids. CDR3 nucleotides: TGTGCCAGCAGTGAATGGGCAGGGGGGAAAGAGACCCAGTACTTC. It translates to CASSEWAGGKETQYF.

The gene calls are TRBV29-1 and TRBJ1-3; D remains unclear. The ends were cut back, 2 bases at V and 3 bases at J, with 11 bases in the middle. CDR1 and CDR2 from the germline V gene are SQVTM and ANQGSEA. The CDR3 runs to 14 residues. In DNA form, the CDR3 reads TGCAGCGTTGAAACCGGGGTGAATGGAAACACCATATATTTT. Amino acid sequence: CSVETGVNGNTIYF.

This clone was seen more than once but under ten times. The chain has TRBV3-1 (or the pseudogene TRBV3-2) and TRBJ1-3; possibly TRBD1 for D (5 bases). Trimming removed 3 bases from V and 0 bases from J, with 9 bases in between. CDR3 size: 15 residues. Germline V gene data show CDR1 as LGHDT and CDR2 as YNNKEL (reference sequence). The CDR3 loop reads CASSHIRGSGNTIYF. The CDR3 DNA is TGTGCCAGCAGCCATATAAGGGGCTCTGGAAACACCATATATTTT.

The rearrangement links TRBV10-3 to TRBJ2-5; D is possibly TRBD1 (5 bases). V dropped 0 bases and J dropped 4 bases, with 9 bases sitting between them. The CDR3 is 14 residues long. Germline loops: CDR1 ENHRY, CDR2 SYGVKD. The CDR3 coding sequence is TGTGCCATCAGTGAGTCGGGGCCTGGAGAGACCCAGTACTTC. It encodes CAISESGPGETQYF.

This CDR3 is CASSLGGTGANVLTF. In nucleotides, the CDR3 is TGTGCCAGCAGCTTGGGCGGGACTGGGGCCAACGTCCTGACTTTC. The gene calls are TRBV5-6 and TRBJ2-6, with TRBD2 as a possible D gene (6 bases). V shed 0 bases and J shed 2 bases, with 6 bases lying between them. CDR1 and CDR2 (germline): SGHDT, YYEEEE. The CDR3 is 15 residues long.

This chain links TRBV5-4 with TRBJ2-3, with 7 bases lining up with TRBD1. The CDR3 runs 16 residues. Unmatched junction bases numbered 7, after V lost 1 base and J lost 2 bases. Per the germline V gene, CDR1 is SGHNT and CDR2 is YYREEE (reference sequence). The CDR3, as DNA: TGTGCCAGCAGCTTGAACAGGGGTGGGAACACAGATACGCAGTATTTT. It translates to CASSLNRGGNTDTQYF.

The V call is TRBV5-8, the J call TRBJ2-5, with D tentatively TRBD2 (6 bases). V was clipped by 1 base and J by 2 bases, with 12 bases between them. The CDR3 is made up of 15 amino acids. Germline CDR1 is SGHTS and CDR2 is YDEGEE. The CDR3 region has the DNA TGTGCCAGCAGCTTGCGGGACTTAGATCAAGAGACCCAGTACTTC. As protein: CASSLRDLDQETQYF.

A few counts support this clone. The chain joins TRBV19 to TRBJ2-5, with 11 positions matching TRBD2. CDR1 LNHDA and CDR2 SQIVND come from the germline V gene (reference sequence). This CDR3 region has 15 residues. Trimming at V came to 11 bases and at J to 1 base, leaving 9 bases not matched to a gene. The CDR3 is CACSSGGSLQETQYF. In nucleotides, the CDR3 is TGTGCCTGTTCTAGCGGGGGGTCTCTCCAAGAGACCCAGTACTTC.

The chain uses TRBV6-1 and TRBJ2-1; weak D call: TRBD1 (5 bases). V was clipped by 1 base and J by 3 bases, with 10 bases between them. The V gene's germline CDR1 is MNHNS and CDR2 SASEGT. CDR3 length: 15 amino acids. The DNA for the CDR3 is TGTGCCAGCAGTGAAGATGGGGCGGACTACAATGAGCAGTTCTTC. This codes for CASSEDGADYNEQFF.

This chain links TRBV27 with TRBJ1-2; 10 bases align to TRBD1. This CDR3 region has 15 residues. The ends lost 8 bases at V and 0 bases at J; junction bases unmatched: 6. Germline-derived CDR1 and CDR2 are MNHEY and SMNVEV (reference sequence). The CDR3, as DNA: TGTGCCAGCCGACAGGGGGCAACTTCTAACTATGGCTACACCTTC. Translating it yields CASRQGATSNYGYTF.

This clone showed up just a few times. V usage is TRBV7-4 and J usage is TRBJ2-7, with 7 bases that match TRBD1. From germline, CDR1 is SGHVT and CDR2 SQSDAQ. The CDR3 spans 15 residues. Losses at the gene ends were 5 bases for V and 0 bases for J; bases not matched to a gene: 7. The CDR3 coding sequence is TGTGCCAGCAGCGGGGGACAGTTCCACTCCTACGAGCAGTACTTC. Its protein is CASSGGQFHSYEQYF.